These 14 T cell receptor beta chains originate from one sample sequenced in a study of shared clonotypes between healthy human individuals. Produced via immunoSEQ multiplex PCR; TCRdb's table is partial and in-frame only. Found here are 2 million to 2.5 million clones, 85% to 95% of them singletons; the top ten hold approximately 0.41%. Sequencing input: naive CD4+ T cells from PBMCs. As for subset: CD45RA+ positively selected. These TCRs come from a young man in good health. Some clones in this sample may be carry-over from other donors' samples.

The rearrangement links TRBV19 to TRBJ1-2; tentative D call: TRBD1 (5 bases). The ends were cut back, 11 bases at V and 2 bases at J, with 18 bases in the middle. Germline-derived CDR1 and CDR2 are LNHDA and SQIVND (reference sequence). CDR3 length: 14 amino acids. The DNA of the CDR3 is TGTGCCGTACGGACGGCCGGGACCAACTATGGCTACACCTTC. This encodes CAVRTAGTNYGYTF.

The chain recombines TRBV19 with TRBJ1-3; 10 nucleotides align to TRBD1. This CDR3 has 17 amino acids. The V gene's germline CDR1 is LNHDA and CDR2 SQIVND (reference sequence). Trimming took 5 bases from V and 1 from J; bases not matched to a gene: 8. The CDR3 protein is CASSPTMGQGSGNTIYF. The CDR3 coding sequence is TGTGCCAGTAGTCCCACGATGGGACAGGGGTCTGGAAACACCATATATTTT.

The rearrangement links TRBV7-2 to TRBJ2-6; no clear D gene. The CDR3 consists of 13 residues. In germline, CDR1 is SGHTA, CDR2 FQGNSA. V lost 6 bases, J lost 2 bases, and 5 bases lay in between. CDR3 nucleotides: TGTGCCAGCAGGCGTACTGGGGCCAACGTCCTGACTTTC. Translating gives CASRRTGANVLTF.

This sequence joins TRBV6-6 and TRBJ2-3; possible D gene TRBD1, 6 bases. Trimming took 2 bases from V and 5 from J, leaving 17 bases between them. Germline V gene sequence: CDR1 MNHNY, CDR2 SVGAGI (reference sequence). This CDR3 has 16 residues. The CDR3 bases are TGTGCCAGCAGTTACGGGGTAGCCCGAGGGGGAGATACGCAGTATTTT. It codes for CASSYGVARGGDTQYF.

The chain combines TRBV28 with TRBJ1-1, with a tentative D call TRBD1 (6 bases). The CDR3 totals 17 residues. V was clipped by 6 bases and J by 4 bases, with 24 bases between them. From germline, CDR1 is MDHEN and CDR2 SYDVKM. CDR3 protein: CASRSRAGGRSSTEAFF. As DNA, the CDR3 is TGTGCCAGCAGGTCTAGGGCCGGGGGCAGAAGTAGCACTGAAGCTTTCTTT. The whole variable domain, remainder taken from reference TRBV28 and TRBJ1-1, is DVKVTQSSRYLVKRTGEKVFLECVQDMDHENMFWYRQDPGLGLRLIYFSYDVKMKEKGDIPEGYSVSREKKERFSLILESASTNQTSMYLCASRSRAGGRSSTEAFFGQGTRLTVV.

The chain recombines TRBV19 with TRBJ1-4; possible D gene TRBD1, 5 bases. Trimming stripped 3 bases from V and 1 base from J, with 6 bases between. CDR3 size: 14 residues. Germline-derived CDR1 and CDR2 are LNHDA and SQIVND (reference sequence). This chain's CDR3 is CASSMTVTNEKLFF. The CDR3 nucleotides are TGTGCCAGTAGTATGACAGTAACTAATGAAAAACTGTTTTTT.

The DNA of the CDR3 is TGTGCCACCAGCAGAGATTCCAGGGGCTACGAGCAGTACTTC. Translated, it gives CATSRDSRGYEQYF. The chain joins TRBV15 to TRBJ2-7, with D possibly being TRBD1 (6 bases). The germline V gene has CDR1 LNHNV and CDR2 YYDKDF (reference sequence). The CDR3 consists of 14 residues. V was cut by 0 bases and J by 3 bases, with 9 bases left in between.

This clone appeared once. The CDR3: CASRRSGLDFGEQFF. CDR3 sequence (DNA): TGTGCCAGCAGACGTTCGGGACTAGACTTCGGTGAGCAGTTCTTC. This chain joins TRBV28 and TRBJ2-1; 8 bases line up with TRBD2. Losses at the gene ends were 6 bases for V and 9 bases for J; bases not matched to a gene: 13. The germline gives CDR1 MDHEN, CDR2 SYDVKM. CDR3 length equals 15 residues.

The V call is TRBV11-3, the J call TRBJ1-5, with unresolved D. The CDR3 sequence is 15 residues long. The V gene lost 5 bases and the J gene lost 4 bases, with 15 bases spanning the gap. The germline gives CDR1 SGHNT, CDR2 YENEEA. In DNA, the CDR3 is TGTGCCAGCAGCCGCGGGCCGACGCTGAATCAGCCCCAGCATTTT. This sequence encodes CASSRGPTLNQPQHF. The complete variable domain, with remaining parts taken from reference TRBV11-3 and TRBJ1-5, reads EAGVVQSPRYKIIEKKQPVAFWCNPISGHNTLYWYLQNLGQGPELLIRYENEEAVDDSQLPKDRFSAERLKGVDSTLKIQPAELGDSAVYLCASSRGPTLNQPQHFGDGTRLSIL.

The rearrangement uses TRBV11-2 and TRBJ2-7; D is possibly TRBD1 (6 bases). In germline, CDR1 is SGHAT, CDR2 FQNNGV. CDR3 size: 17 residues. Trimming took off 5 bases at V and 2 bases at J, with 22 bases between the two ends. This CDR3 is CASSLNINRAGPYEQYF. For the CDR3, the DNA is TGTGCCAGCAGCCTAAATATTAACAGGGCCGGACCCTACGAGCAGTACTTC.

V gene TRBV30 combines with J gene TRBJ1-1; no reliable D call. The germline V gene encodes CDR1 GTSNPN and CDR2 SVGIG (reference sequence). The germline V and J ends were trimmed by 2 bases and 6 bases, with 16 bases remaining between them. The CDR3 length is 14 residues. Written as DNA, the CDR3 is TGTGCCTGGAGTCCTTTCGGGGTCTGGGCTGAAGCTTTCTTT. It encodes CAWSPFGVWAEAFF.

The chain couples TRBV5-1 to TRBJ2-5; a weak D match, TRBD2 (5 bases). Trimming pared 4 bases from V and 5 bases from J, leaving 15 bases between. Germline values: CDR1 SGHRS, CDR2 YFSETQ. The CDR3 consists of 14 residues. This CDR3 is CASSSRTGMETQYF. CDR3 sequence (DNA): TGCGCCAGCAGCAGCCGGACTGGGATGGAGACCCAGTACTTC. Using reference TRBV5-1 and TRBJ2-5 for the parts outside the CDR3, the full variable domain is KAGVTQTPRYLIKTRGQQVTLSCSPISGHRSVSWYQQTPGQGLQFLFEYFSETQRNKGNFPGRFSGRQFSNSRSEMNVSTLELGDSALYLCASSSRTGMETQYFGPGTRLLVL.

Comment on this clone: Within the sample, other DNA sequences also encode this same CDR3. The J gene is TRBJ1-5, the V gene TRBV6-6, with D hard to call. The CDR3 consists of 14 residues. Per germline, CDR1 MNHNY and CDR2 SVGAGI (reference sequence). The V and J ends lost 0 bases and 1 base respectively, with 4 bases between them. The CDR3 protein is CASSYSQSNQPQHF. The CDR3 coding sequence is TGTGCCAGCAGTTACTCACAAAGCAATCAGCCCCAGCATTTT.

This clone was observed once. The chain has TRBV6-5 and TRBJ1-4; unclear D gene. V gave up 4 bases and J gave up 8 bases, with 8 bases separating them. The CDR3 has 12 residues. Germline V CDR1 and CDR2: MNHEY, SVGAGI. CDR3 protein: CASSSREEKLFF. The CDR3, as DNA: TGTGCCAGCAGTTCCCGGGAGGAAAAACTGTTTTTT.